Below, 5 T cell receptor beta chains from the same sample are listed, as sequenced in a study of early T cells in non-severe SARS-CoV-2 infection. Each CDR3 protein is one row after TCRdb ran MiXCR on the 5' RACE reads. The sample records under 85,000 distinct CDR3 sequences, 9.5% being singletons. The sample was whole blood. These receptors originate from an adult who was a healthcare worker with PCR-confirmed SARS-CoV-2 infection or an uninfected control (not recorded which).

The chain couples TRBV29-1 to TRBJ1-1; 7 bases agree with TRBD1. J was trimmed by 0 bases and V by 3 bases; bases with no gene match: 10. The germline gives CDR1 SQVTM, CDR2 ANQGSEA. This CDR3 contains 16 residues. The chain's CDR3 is CSVEYRDRTLNTEAFF. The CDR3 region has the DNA TGCAGCGTTGAGTACCGGGACAGAACTTTGAACACTGAAGCTTTCTTT.

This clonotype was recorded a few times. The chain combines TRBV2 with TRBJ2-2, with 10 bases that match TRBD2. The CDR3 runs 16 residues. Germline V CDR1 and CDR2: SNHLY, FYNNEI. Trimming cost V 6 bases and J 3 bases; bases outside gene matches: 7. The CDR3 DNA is TGTGCCAGCAGATTTACTAGCGGGGCGGACACCGGGGAGCTGTTTTTT. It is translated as CASRFTSGADTGELFF. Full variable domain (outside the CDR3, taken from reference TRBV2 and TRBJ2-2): EPEVTQTPSHQVTQMGQEVILRCVPISNHLYFYWYRQILGQKVEFLVSFYNNEISEKSEIFDDQFSVERPDGSNFTLKIRSTKLEDSAMYFCASRFTSGADTGELFFGEGSRLTVL.

CDR3 sequence: CASSSVGANTEAFF. The CDR3, as DNA: TGTGCCAGCAGTTCCGTTGGGGCTAACACTGAAGCTTTCTTT. The rearrangement uses TRBV12-3 or TRBV12-4 and TRBJ1-1, with a possible D match to TRBD1 (5 bases). This CDR3 spans 14 amino acids. V gave up 4 bases and J gave up 2 bases, with 11 bases separating them.

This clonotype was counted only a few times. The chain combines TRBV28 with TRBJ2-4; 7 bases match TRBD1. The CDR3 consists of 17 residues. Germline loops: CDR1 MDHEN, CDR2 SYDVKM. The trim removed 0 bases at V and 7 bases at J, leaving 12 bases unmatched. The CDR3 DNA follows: TGTGCCAGCAGTTTATGGGCAGGGGGTTCATTGGGGAACATTCAGTACTTC. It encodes CASSLWAGGSLGNIQYF. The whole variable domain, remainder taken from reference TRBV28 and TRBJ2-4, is DVKVTQSSRYLVKRTGEKVFLECVQDMDHENMFWYRQDPGLGLRLIYFSYDVKMKEKGDIPEGYSVSREKKERFSLILESASTNQTSMYLCASSLWAGGSLGNIQYFGAGTRLSVL.

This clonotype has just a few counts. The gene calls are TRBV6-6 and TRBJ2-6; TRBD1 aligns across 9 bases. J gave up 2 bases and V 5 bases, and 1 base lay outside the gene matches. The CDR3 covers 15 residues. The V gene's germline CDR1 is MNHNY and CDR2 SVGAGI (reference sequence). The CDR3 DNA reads TGTGCCAGCAGTCGACAGGGGGCTGGGGCCAACGTCCTGACTTTC. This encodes CASSRQGAGANVLTF.